This T cell receptor (beta chain) originates from a study of response to subunit inactivated influenza vaccine (dated by TCRdb to 2017 to 2018). Study-wide context: To follow how T cells responded to a trivalent subunit inactivated influenza vaccine, the researchers relied on deep quantitative profiling of the T cell receptor repertoire.

Points on this clonotype: Its antigen remains undetermined. One base away there is no much larger clone; base qualities are not given.

Overall study results and their limits: According to the authors, only a limited number of new T cells may be recruited by each seasonal influenza vaccination.

The CDR3 covers 14 residues, taking in both the cysteine and the phenylalanine. The DNA shown is the 42-base CDR3, in frame from base 1. V was cut back by 2 bases and J by 4 bases, leaving a gap of 8 bases between them. From the germline V gene (reference sequence), CDR1 is SSHAT and CDR2 is FNYEAQ. The method behind the library was RT-PCR. Sequencer: Illumina HiSeq 2500. TCRdb itself trimmed the public reads at Q25 with fastp, ran MiXCR and retained productive beta chains. Identical CDR3 proteins give one entry, which carries the most common genes and DNA. This sample lists about 700,000 distinct CDR3 sequences; about a sixth were detected once. Jointly, the top ten make up 11% of the sample.

The sample consisted of PBMCs from blood, taken approximately 13 days after vaccination. This sequence originates from a man in his fifties who received an inactivated influenza vaccine. Donor details come from another sample of the same person, matched by shared clones. The chain uses TRBV7-7 and TRBJ2-2; the D gene is unclear. The sequence in DNA is TGTGCCAGCAGCTTAAATGTAGTCACCGGGGAGCTGTTTTTT. It translates to CASSLNVVTGELFF. The variable domain in full, with residues beyond the CDR3 obtained from the reference TRBV7-7 and TRBJ2-2 genes, is GAGVSQSPRYKVTKRGQDVTLRCDPISSHATLYWYQQALGQGPEFLTYFNYEAQPDKSGLPSDRFSAERPEGSISTLTIQRTEQRDSAMYRCASSLNVVTGELFFGEGSRLTVL.